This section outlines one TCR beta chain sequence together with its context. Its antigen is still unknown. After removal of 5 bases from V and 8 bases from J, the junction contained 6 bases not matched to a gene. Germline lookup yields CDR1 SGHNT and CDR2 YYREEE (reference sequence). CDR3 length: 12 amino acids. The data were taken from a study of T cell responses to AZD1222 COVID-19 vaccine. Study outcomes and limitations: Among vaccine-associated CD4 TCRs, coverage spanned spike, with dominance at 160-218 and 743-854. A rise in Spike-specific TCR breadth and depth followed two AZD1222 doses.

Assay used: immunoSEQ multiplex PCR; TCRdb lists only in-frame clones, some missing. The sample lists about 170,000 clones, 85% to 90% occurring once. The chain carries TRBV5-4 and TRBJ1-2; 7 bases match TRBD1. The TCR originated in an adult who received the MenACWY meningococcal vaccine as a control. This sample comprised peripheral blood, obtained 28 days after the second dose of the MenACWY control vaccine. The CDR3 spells CASRPQGGGYTF. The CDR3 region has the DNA TGTGCCAGCAGACCGCAGGGGGGCGGCTACACCTTC.